This T cell receptor (beta chain) was documented in a study of cytomegalovirus exposure and HLA in healthy donors. The overall study: Among 150 million to 200 million T cells, an earlier analysis found around 100 million unique TCR beta sequences. Study findings and constraints: The later analysis indicated that the majority of CMV-associated TCR beta chains appeared HLA-restricted.

Germline V gene data show CDR1 as ENHRY and CDR2 as SYGVKD. The CDR3 is 15 amino acids. The trim removed 2 bases at V and 1 base at J, leaving 3 bases unmatched. The sample holds many counts of this clone. Its specificity is unknown. Primers for the PCR totalled 60 Vbeta and 13 Jbeta. Sequencing used immunoSEQ multiplex PCR; TCRdb keeps in-frame clones, though not all of them. The sample consists of approximately 120,000 clones, 74% of them appearing once. Input material: PBMCs. The origin of this receptor is a human donor in good health. The rearrangement links TRBV10-3 to TRBJ1-1; 8 bases match TRBD1. DNA for the CDR3: TGTGCCATCAGTGAGGGAACAGGGGGGAACACTGAAGCTTTCTTT. Protein: CAISEGTGGNTEAFF.